This T cell receptor (beta chain) was sequenced for a study of blood T cell repertoires in COVID-19. Data came from immunoSEQ multiplex PCR; TCRdb stores just in-frame clones and leaves some out. The sample has more than 300,000 clones, 88% seen once. Sequencing used PBMCs or T cells enriched from blood (not recorded which). This TCR came from a woman between 18 and 30 years old who had recovered from COVID-19.

The CDR3 nucleotides read TGCGCCAGCAGCCAAGATCCGGGGGACAGCTATGGCTACACCTTC. Protein sequence: CASSQDPGDSYGYTF. This chain connects TRBV4-1 to TRBJ1-2, with 7 positions matching TRBD1. This CDR3 has 15 residues. Unmatched junction bases numbered 5, after V lost 0 bases and J lost 4 bases. Germline CDR1 is MGHRA and CDR2 is YSYEKL.